The source of this T cell receptor (beta chain) is a study of T cell responses to AZD1222 COVID-19 vaccine. V was pared by 5 bases and J by 12 bases, with 17 bases between. Per the germline V gene, CDR1 is SGHVS and CDR2 is FQNEAQ. CDR3 size: 12 residues. TCRdb's copy holds only in-frame clones and misses some; the assay was immunoSEQ multiplex PCR. The sample consists of roughly 150,000 clones, about 94% of them appearing once. On this clone: What it recognizes is unknown.

Study-level points and caveats: Nearly half of unique spike-specific TCRs reportedly avoided B.1.351 and B.1.1.7 mutated regions.

The chain employs TRBV7-8 and TRBJ2-7, with D perhaps TRBD2 (5 bases). This receptor was obtained from an adult in good health. Material: peripheral blood, obtained on day 0 of AZD1222 vaccination. The CDR3 coding sequence is TGTGCCAGCAGCCCCCCAAACGGCGGGCGGTACTTC. Its protein product is CASSPPNGGRYF. Using reference TRBV7-8 and TRBJ2-7 for the parts outside the CDR3, the full variable domain is GAGVSQSPRYKVAKRGQDVALRCDPISGHVSLFWYQQALGQGPEFLTYFQNEAQLDKSGLPSDRFFAERPEGSVSTLKIQRTQQEDSAVYLCASSPPNGGRYFGPGTRLTVT.